This T cell receptor (beta chain) stems from a study of T cell responses to AZD1222 COVID-19 vaccine (dated by TCRdb to the early 2020s). Looking at the study overall: A total of over 230 trial participants underwent TCR sequencing, of whom 207 had received two doses of AZD1222 and 26 had received two doses of the MenACWY control vaccine. Enrollment into the trials was organized by age into subgroups of 18-55, 56-69 and 70-plus years, and those subgroups contained about 160, 30 and 59 TCR-sequenced participants, respectively.

A remark on this clone: Its cognate antigen has yet to be identified. Per-nucleotide qualities are absent, and no much larger clonotype sits a single base away.

Overall results and qualifications from the work: Epitopes outside the regions mutated in the B.1.351 and B.1.1.7 variants were reportedly recognized by nearly half of the unique spike-specific TCRs. Vaccine-associated CD4 TCRs spanned the whole spike protein, with dominant responses in regions 160-218 and 743-854. No day 14 peak-response samples were available, so repertoires were characterized only after the peak T cell response. In the small 56-69-year group, the increase in depth fell short of significance, most likely because of low power. After two AZD1222 doses, both the breadth and the depth of spike-specific TCRs were significantly higher than at day 0 and than in MenACWY recipients. Conclusions about previously exposed vaccinees were limited because only six or seven AZD1222 recipients were SARS-CoV-2 seropositive at baseline. Most participants were white British and females outnumbered males, and the authors suggested that clonal diversity may have been underestimated.

The CDR3 regions of human TCRbeta chains were analyzed by immunosequencing. In the paper's pipeline: TCRs in the repertoires were compared against a reference library of SARS-CoV-2-specific TCRs that had been generated with the MIRA antigen-specificity platform. Breadth was defined as the fraction of unique TCRs that were SARS-CoV-2-associated. Depth was defined as the fraction of total T cells that were SARS-CoV-2-associated. Using the MIRA data, each spike-specific TCR was assigned both to the spike region to which the TCR was reactive and to a CD4 or CD8 class. Log10-transformed breadth and depth values were compared by one-way ANOVA with Sidak's multiple comparisons tests. TCRdb stores this immuneACCESS table with in-frame sequences only. Part of the clones is absent; in the studies checked, under half of the shortfall reflects unresolved V genes, and no reason is known for the rest. Clonal size and the V and J genes are those of that table, whereas D and trimming came from the DNA. For this sample there are 200,000 or so clones; about nine tenths appear just once. Of the sample, about 3% is held by the ten largest clones.

Unmatched junction bases come to 7, with V trimmed by 7 bases and J by 7 bases. The germline V gene (reference sequence) sets CDR1 to LNHDA and CDR2 to SQIVND. Measured from the cysteine to the phenylalanine, the CDR3 is 13 residues long. The only DNA kept is the CDR3, 39 bases in frame from the first base. In light of the paper, this sample's time point label describes: baseline before first vaccination. Explained via the paper, the treatment or condition label denotes: meningococcal conjugate vaccine given as trial control. Vaccinee samples were obtained from the UK trials COV001 and COV002, which included a single-blind randomized controlled phase 2/3 trial of AZD1222 (ChAdOx1 nCoV-19) in healthy adults. Trial participant PBMC samples were collected at day 0 and day 28 after the second dose for TCRbeta chain sequencing.

The chain links TRBV19 with TRBJ2-7; TRBD2 lines up with 10 middle nucleotides. Source: peripheral blood, taken on day 0 of MenACWY control vaccination. The receptor comes from an adult in good health. The encoded CDR3 is CASNLAGVGEQYF. The DNA sequence reads TGTGCCAGTAACCTAGCGGGAGTAGGTGAGCAGTACTTC.